This note documents a single TCR beta chain sequence. The data were obtained in a study of blood T cell repertoires in COVID-19. Whole-study context: The samples span acute and convalescent COVID-19 from the United States, Italy and Spain. PBMCs, B-cell-depleted T cells, or T cells provided the cDNA or gDNA that made up the material.

The ends lost 0 bases at V and 6 bases at J; junction bases unmatched: 7. The CDR3 sequence is 17 residues long. CDR1 and CDR2 (germline): WSHSY, SAAADI. Original analysis: Reference gene primers were amplified, and this amplification served to estimate nucleated cell counts. This table comes from immunoSEQ multiplex PCR, and its TCRdb copy is limited to in-frame clones, with some not included. That table is the source of V, J and clone size, and D and trimming were worked out from the DNA. Of 130,000 or so clones detected, around 84% appear once; the ten largest clones hold 7% to 10%. The TCR was taken from a woman in her sixties or seventies with acute or convalescent COVID-19. The sample was peripheral blood. The chain recombines TRBV10-2 with TRBJ2-1; 11 nucleotides line up with TRBD2. The DNA of the CDR3 is TGCGCCAGCAGTGAGTCGCTAGCGGGGGGCCGGCGCAATGAGCAGTTCTTC. Its protein product is CASSESLAGGRRNEQFF.